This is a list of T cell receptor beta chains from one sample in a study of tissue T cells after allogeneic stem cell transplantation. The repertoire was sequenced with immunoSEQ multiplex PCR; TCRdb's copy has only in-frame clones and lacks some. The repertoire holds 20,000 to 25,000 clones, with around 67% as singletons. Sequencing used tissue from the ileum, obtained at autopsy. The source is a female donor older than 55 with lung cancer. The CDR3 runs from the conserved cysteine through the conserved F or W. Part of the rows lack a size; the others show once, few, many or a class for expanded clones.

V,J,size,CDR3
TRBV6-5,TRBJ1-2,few,CASSPARDSSPGYTF
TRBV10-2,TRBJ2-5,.,CASRAPRETQYF
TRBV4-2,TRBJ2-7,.,CASSEPGLAANKQYF
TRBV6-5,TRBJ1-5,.,CASKLSRGAEQPQHF
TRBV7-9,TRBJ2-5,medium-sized,CASSGLVTTQYF
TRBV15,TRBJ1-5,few,CATSRDRGPNQPQHF
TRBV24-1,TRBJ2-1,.,CASAGRSSYNEQFF
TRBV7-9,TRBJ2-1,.,CASSLAAGINEQFF
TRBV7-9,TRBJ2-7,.,CASSFSPLWGRNEQYF
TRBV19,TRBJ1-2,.,CASKAGTAAVVGYTF
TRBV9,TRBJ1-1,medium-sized,CASSSRTGNTEAFF
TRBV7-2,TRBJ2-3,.,CASSSLAGGIGDTQYF
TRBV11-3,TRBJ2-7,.,CASSFPIGVGSYEQYF
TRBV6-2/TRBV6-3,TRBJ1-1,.,CASSYWRNTEAFF
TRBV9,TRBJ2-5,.,CASSDGLAGVQETQYF
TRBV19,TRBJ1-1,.,CASLRGREAFF
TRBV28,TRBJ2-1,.,CASSPSSGSYNEQFF
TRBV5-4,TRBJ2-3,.,CASSLGFSSTDTQYF
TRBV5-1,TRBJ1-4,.,CASRCGKLFF
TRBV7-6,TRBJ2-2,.,CASSLVGTGRTTGELFF
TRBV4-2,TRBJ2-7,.,CASSQGESTYEQYF
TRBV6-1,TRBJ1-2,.,CASSMYRERGGYTF
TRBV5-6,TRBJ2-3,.,CASSAGGVSADTQYF
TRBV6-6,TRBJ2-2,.,CASSYSPRANTGELFF
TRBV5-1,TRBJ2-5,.,CASSLGGQETQYF
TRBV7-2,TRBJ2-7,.,CASRTGTSASYEQYF
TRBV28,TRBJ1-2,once,CASSYPRGDGGGYTF
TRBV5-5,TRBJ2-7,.,CASSLEFSSWEQYF
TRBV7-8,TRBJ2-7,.,CASSLDYSYEQYF